This is a list of T cell receptor beta chains from one sample in a study of beta chain features in type 1 diabetes. The method was immunoSEQ multiplex PCR; TCRdb's version includes in-frame clones alone and lacks a portion of them. The sample lists approximately 600,000 clones; around 12% were seen once. Input material: naive CD4+ T cells from blood. The receptors stem from a young man with type 1 diabetes. Both conserved end residues are part of each CDR3. The D gene is left open where the match is weak. Clone size is given for some rows only: seen once, a few or many times, or a class if the clone is expanded.

d_call: TRBD2; j_call: TRBJ2-1; clone_size: .; v_call: TRBV5-1; cdr3_nt: TGCGCCAGCAGCCTCACGTCTAGCGGGGGGATCGATGAGCAGTTCTTC; cdr3_aa: CASSLTSSGGIDEQFF
d_call: .; j_call: TRBJ2-1; clone_size: .; v_call: TRBV5-6; cdr3_nt: TGTGCCAGCAGCCACGGGACGGGGCAGTTCTTC; cdr3_aa: CASSHGTGQFF
d_call: TRBD1; j_call: TRBJ2-7; clone_size: .; v_call: TRBV10-3; cdr3_nt: TGTGCCATCAGCCATACCGGGACAGGGTCGGGCGAGCAGTACTTC; cdr3_aa: CAISHTGTGSGEQYF
d_call: .; j_call: TRBJ1-5; clone_size: few; v_call: TRBV5-6; cdr3_nt: TGTGCCAGCAGCTCACAGGTGGATAACAATCAGCCCCAGCATTTT; cdr3_aa: CASSSQVDNNQPQHF
d_call: .; j_call: TRBJ2-3; clone_size: .; v_call: TRBV11-2; cdr3_nt: TGTGCCAGCAGCCTTATCCAGGGGGGCCGAGATACGCAGTATTTT; cdr3_aa: CASSLIQGGRDTQYF
d_call: .; j_call: TRBJ2-7; clone_size: .; v_call: TRBV10-3; cdr3_nt: TGTGCCATCAGGGGCCAGGGCGAGCAGTACTTC; cdr3_aa: CAIRGQGEQYF
d_call: .; j_call: TRBJ1-1; clone_size: .; v_call: TRBV29-1; cdr3_nt: TGCAGCGTTGAGGGGGTCACTGAAGCTTTCTTT; cdr3_aa: CSVEGVTEAFF
d_call: .; j_call: TRBJ1-1; clone_size: few; v_call: TRBV7-9; cdr3_nt: TGTGCCAGCAGAGTACAGGAGGACACTGAAGCTTTCTTT; cdr3_aa: CASRVQEDTEAFF
d_call: TRBD1; j_call: TRBJ1-5; clone_size: .; v_call: TRBV5-1; cdr3_nt: TGCGCCAGCAGCCCCGGGACAGGGAATCAGCCCCAGCATTTT; cdr3_aa: CASSPGTGNQPQHF
d_call: .; j_call: TRBJ2-7; clone_size: few; v_call: TRBV7-9; cdr3_nt: TGTGCCAGCAGCTCGCAACAGGGTTACGAGCAGTACTTC; cdr3_aa: CASSSQQGYEQYF
d_call: TRBD1; j_call: TRBJ2-3; clone_size: .; v_call: TRBV7-2; cdr3_nt: TGTGCCAGCAGCTCGGGACAGCTTCCAGATACGCAGTATTTT; cdr3_aa: CASSSGQLPDTQYF
d_call: .; j_call: TRBJ1-2; clone_size: few; v_call: TRBV19; cdr3_nt: TGTGCCAGTAACTACCAGGGCTATGGCTACACCTTC; cdr3_aa: CASNYQGYGYTF
d_call: .; j_call: TRBJ1-2; clone_size: .; v_call: TRBV4-2; cdr3_nt: TGTGCCAGCAGCCAAGGGGTTGGAAGTAACTATGGCTACACCTTC; cdr3_aa: CASSQGVGSNYGYTF
d_call: .; j_call: TRBJ2-7; clone_size: .; v_call: TRBV6-5; cdr3_nt: TGTGCCAGCACCAGGGGACTAATCTACGAGCAGTACTTC; cdr3_aa: CASTRGLIYEQYF
d_call: .; j_call: TRBJ2-1; clone_size: .; v_call: TRBV11-3; cdr3_nt: TGTGCCAGCAGCTTAGCGGGGTCCACCTACAATGAGCAGTTCTTC; cdr3_aa: CASSLAGSTYNEQFF
d_call: TRBD1; j_call: TRBJ2-1; clone_size: .; v_call: TRBV5-1; cdr3_nt: TGCGCCAGCAGCCCCGGGACAGCTAGCTCCTACAATGAGCAGTTCTTC; cdr3_aa: CASSPGTASSYNEQFF
d_call: .; j_call: TRBJ1-1; clone_size: .; v_call: TRBV6-6; cdr3_nt: TGTGCCAGCACACAAGGGACCTCGGGTGGTGAAGCTTTCTTT; cdr3_aa: CASTQGTSGGEAFF
d_call: .; j_call: TRBJ1-1; clone_size: .; v_call: TRBV18; cdr3_nt: TGTGCCAGCTCACCATCAATAGACAGCAGTATTGAAGCTTTCTTT; cdr3_aa: CASSPSIDSSIEAFF
d_call: TRBD2; j_call: TRBJ2-5; clone_size: .; v_call: TRBV9; cdr3_nt: TGTGCCAGCAGCGTAGGGTCGGCGGGGACTAGCGGAGAGACCCAGTACTTC; cdr3_aa: CASSVGSAGTSGETQYF
d_call: .; j_call: TRBJ2-5; clone_size: few; v_call: TRBV9; cdr3_nt: TGTGCCAGCAGCGTAGGCGGCGAGGAGACCCAGTACTTC; cdr3_aa: CASSVGGEETQYF
d_call: .; j_call: TRBJ2-2; clone_size: few; v_call: TRBV7-9; cdr3_nt: TGTGCCAGCAGCTTACCCCTCACCCACACCGGGGAGCTGTTTTTT; cdr3_aa: CASSLPLTHTGELFF
d_call: .; j_call: TRBJ1-1; clone_size: few; v_call: TRBV14; cdr3_nt: TGTGCCACCGAACAGGTGAGGCACACTGAAGCTTTCTTT; cdr3_aa: CATEQVRHTEAFF
d_call: .; j_call: TRBJ2-1; clone_size: .; v_call: TRBV6-5; cdr3_nt: TGTGCCAGCATCTACCCCTCAAGCGATGAGCAGTTCTTC; cdr3_aa: CASIYPSSDEQFF
d_call: .; j_call: TRBJ2-7; clone_size: .; v_call: TRBV5-1; cdr3_nt: TGCGCCAGCAGCAGTTCTGGGCTTACCTACGAGCAGTACTTC; cdr3_aa: CASSSSGLTYEQYF
d_call: .; j_call: TRBJ1-4; clone_size: few; v_call: TRBV29-1; cdr3_nt: TGCAGCGGTTGGGGGATGGGAGAAAAACTGTTTTTT; cdr3_aa: CSGWGMGEKLFF
d_call: TRBD2; j_call: TRBJ2-1; clone_size: .; v_call: TRBV10-3; cdr3_nt: TGTGCCATCAGTGCGGGACTAGCGGACTACAATGAGCAGTTCTTC; cdr3_aa: CAISAGLADYNEQFF
d_call: TRBD1; j_call: TRBJ2-4; clone_size: .; v_call: TRBV7-2; cdr3_nt: TGTGCCAGCAGCCCACGGGACAGCTTAAACATTCAGTACTTC; cdr3_aa: CASSPRDSLNIQYF
d_call: TRBD1; j_call: TRBJ2-5; clone_size: .; v_call: TRBV29-1; cdr3_nt: TGCAGCGTCGGGGGATGGGACAGGGAAGAGACCCAGTACTTC; cdr3_aa: CSVGGWDREETQYF